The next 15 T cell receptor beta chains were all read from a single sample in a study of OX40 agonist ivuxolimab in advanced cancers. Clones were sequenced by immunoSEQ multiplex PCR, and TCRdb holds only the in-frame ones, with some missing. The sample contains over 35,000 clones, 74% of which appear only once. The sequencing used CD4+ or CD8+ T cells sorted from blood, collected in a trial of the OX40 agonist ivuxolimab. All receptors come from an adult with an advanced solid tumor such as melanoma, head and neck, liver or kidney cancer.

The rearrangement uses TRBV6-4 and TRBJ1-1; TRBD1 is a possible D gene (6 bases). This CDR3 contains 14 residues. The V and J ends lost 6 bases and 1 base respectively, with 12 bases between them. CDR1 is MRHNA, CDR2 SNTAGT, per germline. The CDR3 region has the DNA TGTGCCAGCAGATTCCAGGACAGGAACACTGAAGCTTTCTTT. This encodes CASRFQDRNTEAFF.

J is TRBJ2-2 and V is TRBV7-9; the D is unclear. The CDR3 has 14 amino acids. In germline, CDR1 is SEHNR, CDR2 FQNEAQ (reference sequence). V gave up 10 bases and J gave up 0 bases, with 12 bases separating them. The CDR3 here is CATHGRSNTGELFF. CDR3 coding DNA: TGTGCCACCCACGGTCGATCGAACACCGGGGAGCTGTTTTTT.

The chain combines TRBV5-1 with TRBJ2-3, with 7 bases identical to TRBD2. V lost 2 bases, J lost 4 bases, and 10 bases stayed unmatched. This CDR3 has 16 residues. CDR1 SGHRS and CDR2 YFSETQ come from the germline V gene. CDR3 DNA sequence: TGCGCCAGCAGCTTAGCTAGCGGCCATGGGGCAGATACGCAGTATTTT. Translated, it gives CASSLASGHGADTQYF.

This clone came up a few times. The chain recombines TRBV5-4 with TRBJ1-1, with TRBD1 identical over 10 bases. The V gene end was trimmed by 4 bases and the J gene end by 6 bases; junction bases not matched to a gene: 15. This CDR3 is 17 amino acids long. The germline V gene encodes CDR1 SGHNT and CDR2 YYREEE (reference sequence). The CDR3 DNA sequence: TGTGCCAGCAGCCTGATAACTTGGACAGGGGGAAGCGCTGAAGCTTTCTTT. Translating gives CASSLITWTGGSAEAFF.

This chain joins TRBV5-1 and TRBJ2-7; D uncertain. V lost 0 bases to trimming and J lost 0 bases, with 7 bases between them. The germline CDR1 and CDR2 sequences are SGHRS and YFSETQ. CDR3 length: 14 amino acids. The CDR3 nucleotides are TGCGCCAGCAGCTTGGAGACTGCCTCCTACGAGCAGTACTTC. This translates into CASSLETASYEQYF.

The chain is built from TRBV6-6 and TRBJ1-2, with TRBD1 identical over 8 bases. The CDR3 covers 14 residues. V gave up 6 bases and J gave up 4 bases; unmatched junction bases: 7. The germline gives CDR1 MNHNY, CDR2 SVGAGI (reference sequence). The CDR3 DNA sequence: TGTGCCAGCAGGGCAGGGGGCAACATCTATGGCTACACCTTC. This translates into CASRAGGNIYGYTF.

The CDR3 DNA is TGTGCCAGCGAGACGGGCACTGAAGCTTTCTTT. Amino acids: CASETGTEAFF. V is TRBV7-9 and J is TRBJ1-1; D unresolved. Germline CDR1 reads SEHNR; CDR2 reads FQNEAQ (reference sequence). This CDR3 has 11 residues. V gave up 8 bases and J gave up 4 bases, with 8 bases separating them.

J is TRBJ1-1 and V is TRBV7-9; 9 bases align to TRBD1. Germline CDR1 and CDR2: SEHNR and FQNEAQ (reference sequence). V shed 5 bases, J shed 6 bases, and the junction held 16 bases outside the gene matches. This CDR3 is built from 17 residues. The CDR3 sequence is CASSNIEEWTGEAEAFF. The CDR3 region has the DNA TGTGCCAGCAGCAATATTGAGGAATGGACAGGGGAGGCTGAAGCTTTCTTT.

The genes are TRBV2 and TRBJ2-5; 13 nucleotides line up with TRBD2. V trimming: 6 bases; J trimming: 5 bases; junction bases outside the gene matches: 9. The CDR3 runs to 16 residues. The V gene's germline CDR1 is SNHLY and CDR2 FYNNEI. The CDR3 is CASRPPTSGGEETQYF. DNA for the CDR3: TGTGCCAGCAGGCCCCCTACTAGCGGGGGGGAGGAGACCCAGTACTTC.

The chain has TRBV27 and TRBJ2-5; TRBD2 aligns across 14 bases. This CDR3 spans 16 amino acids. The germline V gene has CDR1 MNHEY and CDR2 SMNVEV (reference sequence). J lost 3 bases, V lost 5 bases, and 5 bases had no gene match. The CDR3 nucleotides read TGTGCCAGCAGTCTGCGACTAGCGGGGGGGAAAGAGACCCAGTACTTC. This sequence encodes CASSLRLAGGKETQYF.

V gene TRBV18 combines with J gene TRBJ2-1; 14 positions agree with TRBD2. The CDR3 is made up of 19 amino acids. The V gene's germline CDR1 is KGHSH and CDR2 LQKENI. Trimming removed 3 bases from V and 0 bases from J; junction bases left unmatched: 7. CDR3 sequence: CASSPGTSGGPGSYNEQFF. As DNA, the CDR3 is TGTGCCAGCTCACCTGGGACTAGCGGGGGCCCAGGCTCCTACAATGAGCAGTTCTTC.

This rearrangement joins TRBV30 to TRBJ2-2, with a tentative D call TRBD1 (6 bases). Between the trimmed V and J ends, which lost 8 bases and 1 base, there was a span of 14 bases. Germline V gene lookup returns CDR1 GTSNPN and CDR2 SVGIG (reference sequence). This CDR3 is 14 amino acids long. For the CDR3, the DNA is TGTGCCAGAACTCCGGGACAGAACACCGGGGAGCTGTTTTTT. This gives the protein CARTPGQNTGELFF.

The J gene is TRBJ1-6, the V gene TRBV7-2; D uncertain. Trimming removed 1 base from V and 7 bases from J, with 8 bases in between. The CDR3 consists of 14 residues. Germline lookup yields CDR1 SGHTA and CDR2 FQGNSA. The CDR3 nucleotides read TGTGCCAGCAGCTTAGGACGGATAAATTCACCCCTCCACTTT. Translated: CASSLGRINSPLHF.

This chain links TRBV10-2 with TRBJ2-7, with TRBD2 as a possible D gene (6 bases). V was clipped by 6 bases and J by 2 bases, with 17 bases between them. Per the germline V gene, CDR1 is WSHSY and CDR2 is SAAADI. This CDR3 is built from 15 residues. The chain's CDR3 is CASSVRWGETYEQYF. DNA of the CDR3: TGCGCCAGCAGCGTTCGGTGGGGGGAAACCTACGAGCAGTACTTC.

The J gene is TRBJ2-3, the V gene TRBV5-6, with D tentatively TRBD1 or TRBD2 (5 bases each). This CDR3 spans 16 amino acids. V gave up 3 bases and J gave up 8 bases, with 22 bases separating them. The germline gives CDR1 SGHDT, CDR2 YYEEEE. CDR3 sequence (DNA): TGTGCCAGCAGCTCGACCGGGACCCAATTAACCGGTACGCAGTATTTT. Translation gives CASSSTGTQLTGTQYF.